What follows are 12 T cell receptor beta chains derived from one specimen sequenced in a study of T cell responses to AZD1222 COVID-19 vaccine. Generated by immunoSEQ multiplex PCR, the TCRdb table keeps only in-frame clones and is missing some. The sample has approximately 140,000 clones, 85% to 95% seen once. Sequenced here: peripheral blood, sampled 28 days after the second AZD1222 dose. These receptors all come from an adult who received the AZD1222 COVID-19 vaccine.

The rearrangement joins TRBV7-2 to TRBJ1-5; TRBD1 might be the D (6 bases). This CDR3 is built from 15 residues. The germline V gene has CDR1 SGHTA and CDR2 FQGNSA. V was pared by 5 bases and J by 6 bases, with 17 bases between. For the CDR3, the DNA is TGTGCCAGCAGCGTTATCTCGGGGGCAGGTCAGCCCCAGCATTTT. The encoded protein is CASSVISGAGQPQHF.

The chain carries TRBV12-3 or TRBV12-4 and TRBJ1-2; 7 bases agree with TRBD1. The length of the CDR3 is 13 residues. V shed 1 base, J shed 6 bases, and the junction held 2 bases outside the gene matches. The CDR3 DNA follows: TGTGCCAGCAGTTTAGTCCAGGGGGATGGCTACACCTTC. Translated: CASSLVQGDGYTF.

The J gene is TRBJ2-1, the V gene TRBV5-1; 14 nucleotides match TRBD2. V dropped 3 bases and J dropped 6; count of bases not matched to a gene: 2. The germline V gene has CDR1 SGHRS and CDR2 YFSETQ. The CDR3 runs 15 residues. CDR3 nucleotides: TGCGCCAGCAGCTCCGGGACTAGCGGGAGCAATGAGCAGTTCTTC. Its translation: CASSSGTSGSNEQFF.

The chain couples TRBV5-1 to TRBJ2-1; possible D gene TRBD1, 5 bases. Germline V lookup: CDR1 SGHRS, CDR2 YFSETQ. With 5 bases removed from V and 7 bases from J, the gap between germline ends came to 16 bases. The CDR3 has 14 amino acids. CDR3 residues: CASRPSGPRNEQFF. CDR3 nucleotides: TGCGCCAGCAGGCCTTCAGGGCCCAGGAATGAGCAGTTCTTC.

The chain couples TRBV10-3 to TRBJ2-7; TRBD2 matches at 13 bases. The junction had 7 bases not matched to a gene; V was cut back by 6 bases and J by 2 bases. The CDR3 has 16 residues. The V gene's germline CDR1 is ENHRY and CDR2 SYGVKD. In DNA form, the CDR3 reads TGTGCCATCAGCTCCGGGACTAGCGGGATCCCCTACGAGCAGTACTTC. Translating it yields CAISSGTSGIPYEQYF.

V usage is TRBV10-3 and J usage is TRBJ1-2; D is undetermined. Germline CDR1 reads ENHRY; CDR2 reads SYGVKD. The V gene lost 7 bases and the J gene lost 0 bases, with 21 bases spanning the gap. The CDR3 extends over 17 amino acids. The CDR3 here is CAIKNPGAAESNYGYTF. For the CDR3, the DNA is TGTGCCATCAAAAACCCCGGCGCCGCGGAGTCTAACTATGGCTACACCTTC.

The J gene is TRBJ1-5, the V gene TRBV7-9; D not certain. The germline CDR1 and CDR2 sequences are SEHNR and FQNEAQ (reference sequence). V lost 1 base and J lost 7, with 11 bases in between. This CDR3 region has 14 residues. The CDR3 loop is CASSLGRSDQPQHF. CDR3 nucleotide sequence: TGTGCCAGCAGCTTAGGGCGGTCGGACCAGCCCCAGCATTTT.

J is TRBJ2-1 and V is TRBV20-1; D gene uncertain. Germline-derived CDR1 and CDR2 are DFQATT and SNEGSKA (reference sequence). This CDR3 has 12 residues. Between the trimmed V and J ends, which lost 6 bases and 7 bases, there was a span of 13 bases. The CDR3 protein is CSASRALNEQFF. The CDR3 DNA is TGCAGTGCAAGTAGGGCCTTAAATGAGCAGTTCTTC.

This chain links TRBV28 with TRBJ1-6; D is undetermined. Trimming removed 4 bases at V and 12 bases at J, with 22 bases between. CDR1 is MDHEN and CDR2 is SYDVKM in the germline V gene. The CDR3 runs to 16 residues. For the CDR3, the DNA is TGTGCCAGCAGTTACCGAATCGCGGGGTACATGAAACCCCTCCACTTT. Translating gives CASSYRIAGYMKPLHF.

This clone was counted once. This sequence joins TRBV28 and TRBJ1-4, with unresolved D. The V gene's germline CDR1 is MDHEN and CDR2 SYDVKM. V was pared by 1 base and J by 6 bases, with 3 bases between. The CDR3 consists of 12 residues. The CDR3 region is CASSLSDEKLFF. CDR3 in DNA: TGTGCCAGCAGTTTATCCGATGAAAAACTGTTTTTT.

The V gene is TRBV27, the J gene TRBJ2-3, with TRBD2 identical over 10 bases. The germline gives CDR1 MNHEY, CDR2 SMNVEV (reference sequence). V was pared by 6 bases and J by 0 bases, with 3 bases of the junction left unmatched. CDR3 length: 15 amino acids. The CDR3 loop is CASRGTSASTDTQYF. The CDR3 region has the DNA TGTGCCAGCAGGGGGACTAGCGCCAGCACAGATACGCAGTATTTT.

Only one count was recorded for this clone. The chain has TRBV7-9 and TRBJ1-2, with 11 bases aligning to TRBD1. With 6 bases clipped from V and 4 bases from J, the junction kept 4 bases outside the gene matches. The germline CDR1 and CDR2 sequences are SEHNR and FQNEAQ (reference sequence). This CDR3 has 14 amino acids. The CDR3 reads CASSHGQGAYGYTF. In DNA form, the CDR3 reads TGTGCCAGCAGTCACGGACAGGGGGCCTATGGCTACACCTTC.